These 22 T cell receptor beta chains came from one sample sequenced in a study of response to subunit inactivated influenza vaccine. TCRdb redid the calling of the RT-PCR reads with MiXCR, one entry per CDR3 protein. This table holds 400,000 to 650,000 distinct CDR3 sequences, approximately 6.9% found once. Sequences were derived from PBMCs from blood, sampled less than 30 months after vaccination. The receptor set was obtained from a man in his fifties or sixties who received an inactivated influenza vaccine.

The chain links TRBV5-1 to TRBJ2-4, with unresolved D. The CDR3 contains 15 residues. Germline lookup yields CDR1 SGHRS and CDR2 YFSETQ. V lost 1 base, J lost 5 bases, and 13 bases lay in between. CDR3: CASSLNPRHQNIQYF. The CDR3 DNA follows: TGCGCCAGCAGCTTGAACCCGAGACACCAAAACATTCAGTACTTC.

This chain links TRBV29-1 with TRBJ1-1; D not certain. CDR1 and CDR2 (germline): SQVTM, ANQGSEA. The CDR3 loop spans 13 amino acids. Trimming cost V 5 bases and J 1 base, with 11 bases left between them. CDR3 residues: CSVSRPTNTEAFF. CDR3 DNA: TGCAGCGTTTCCAGACCGACGAACACTGAAGCTTTCTTT.

At least ten counts were recorded for this clonotype. The chain uses TRBV24-1 and TRBJ1-5; perhaps TRBD1 as D (6 bases). This CDR3 is built from 14 residues. V lost 6 bases to trimming and J lost 2 bases, with 10 bases between them. CDR1 is KGHDR and CDR2 is SFDVKD in the germline V gene. The CDR3 region is CATSQSGGNQPQHF. CDR3 nucleotide sequence: TGTGCCACCAGTCAGTCAGGGGGCAATCAGCCCCAGCATTTT.

This clonotype was counted between two and nine times. V is TRBV15 and J is TRBJ1-4; D is perhaps TRBD1 (5 bases). The germline CDR1 and CDR2 sequences are LNHNV and YYDKDF (reference sequence). Trimming cost V 0 bases and J 6 bases, with 11 bases left between them. The CDR3 covers 15 residues. The CDR3 region is CATSRDRGADEKLFF. The CDR3 DNA reads TGTGCCACCAGCAGAGATCGAGGGGCTGATGAAAAACTGTTTTTT.

Many counts were recorded for this clonotype. The chain couples TRBV5-1 to TRBJ2-1, with 7 nucleotides matching TRBD2. Germline lookup yields CDR1 SGHRS and CDR2 YFSETQ. Trimming cost V 3 bases and J 5 bases; bases outside gene matches: 17. The CDR3 contains 18 residues. The CDR3 nucleotides are TGCGCCAGCAGCTCCAATGGGGCTAGCGGACCTACCCACAATGAGCAGTTCTTC. Its protein product is CASSSNGASGPTHNEQFF. The whole variable domain, filled in from reference TRBV5-1 and TRBJ2-1, reads KAGVTQTPRYLIKTRGQQVTLSCSPISGHRSVSWYQQTPGQGLQFLFEYFSETQRNKGNFPGRFSGRQFSNSRSEMNVSTLELGDSALYLCASSSNGASGPTHNEQFFGPGTRLTVL.

Only a few counts were recorded for this clonotype. A read error may account for a junction end that differs from germline. The genes are TRBV30 and TRBJ1-3; TRBD1 is a possible D gene (6 bases). The CDR3 length is 14 residues. From germline, CDR1 is GTSNPN and CDR2 SVGIG (reference sequence). The CDR3 DNA reads as TGTGCCTGGACCCTGGGACAAAGAGGCAACACCACATATTTT. Translated, it gives CAWTLGQRGNTTYF.

Here the CDR3 DNA reads TGTGCCACCCAGACGAGCGGGATATATGCCGGGGAGCTGTTTTTT. Translation gives CATQTSGIYAGELFF. V is TRBV24-1 and J is TRBJ2-2; TRBD2 matches at 7 bases. Germline values: CDR1 KGHDR, CDR2 SFDVKD. The CDR3 has 15 residues. The junction had 12 bases not matched to a gene; V was cut back by 9 bases and J by 6 bases.

CDR3 sequence: CASRPQLAGGYYEQYF. As DNA, the CDR3 is TGTGCCAGCAGGCCTCAACTAGCGGGGGGCTACTACGAGCAGTACTTC. The chain couples TRBV6-2 or TRBV6-3 to TRBJ2-7; 12 bases map to TRBD2. The germline V gene encodes CDR1 MNHEY and CDR2 SVGEGT. Trimming removed 6 bases from V and 3 bases from J; junction bases left unmatched: 9. The CDR3 spans 16 residues.

This clonotype was picked up a small number of times. The chain uses TRBV25-1 and TRBJ2-1; perhaps D is TRBD1 or TRBD2 (5 bases each). Trimming took off 6 bases at V and 5 bases at J, with 17 bases between the two ends. There are 15 residues in the CDR3. Germline values: CDR1 MGHDK, CDR2 SYGVNS. The CDR3 here is CASSRPGTGNNEQFF. In DNA form, the CDR3 reads TGTGCCAGCAGCCGCCCTGGGACCGGCAACAATGAGCAGTTCTTC.

This rearrangement joins TRBV29-1 to TRBJ2-2, with 8 nucleotides matching TRBD2. There are 13 residues in the CDR3. Germline CDR1 reads SQVTM; CDR2 reads ANQGSEA. V lost 7 bases and J lost 1; bases outside the gene matches: 2. The CDR3 region is CSAGTRNTGELFF. The CDR3, as DNA: TGCAGCGCCGGGACTAGGAACACCGGGGAGCTGTTTTTT.

This sequence joins TRBV7-2 and TRBJ2-7; the D call may be TRBD1 or TRBD2 (5 bases each). From germline, CDR1 is SGHTA and CDR2 FQGNSA. The CDR3 covers 15 residues. The V gene lost 2 bases and the J gene lost 3 bases, with 14 bases spanning the gap. CDR3 bases: TGTGCCAGCAGCTTACGAGGGGCAGGGTACTACGAGCAGTACTTC. Translated, it gives CASSLRGAGYYEQYF. Complete variable domain (other parts from reference TRBV7-2 and TRBJ2-7): GAGVSQSPSNKVTEKGKDVELRCDPISGHTALYWYRQSLGQGLEFLIYFQGNSAPDKSGLPSDRFSAERTGGSVSTLTIQRTQQEDSAVYLCASSLRGAGYYEQYFGPGTRLTVT.

The rearrangement uses TRBV30 and TRBJ2-5; possible D gene TRBD1, 5 bases. CDR3 length: 13 amino acids. V was pared by 2 bases and J by 4 bases, with 11 bases between. Per the germline V gene, CDR1 is GTSNPN and CDR2 is SVGIG (reference sequence). CDR3 DNA sequence: TGTGCCTGGAGTCTGGGGCGTCGAGAGACCCAGTACTTC. Translation gives CAWSLGRRETQYF.

This clonotype was counted between two and nine times. This chain joins TRBV5-1 and TRBJ1-6; possible D gene TRBD1, 5 bases. The germline gives CDR1 SGHRS, CDR2 YFSETQ. V was trimmed by 3 bases and J by 3 bases, leaving 7 bases between them. The CDR3 runs 14 residues. In DNA, the CDR3 is TGCGCCAGCAGCTCGGACATCTATAATTCACCCCTCCACTTT. Protein sequence: CASSSDIYNSPLHF.

This clonotype appeared a few times. The gene calls are TRBV20-1 and TRBJ1-1; tentatively, D is TRBD1 (6 bases). The CDR3 runs to 14 residues. Germline V gives CDR1 DFQATT, CDR2 SNEGSKA (reference sequence). Trimming removed 6 bases from V and 1 base from J, with 15 bases in between. CDR3 coding DNA: TGCAGTGCCGGGGGGCCGGGAACGAACACTGAAGCTTTCTTT. This sequence encodes CSAGGPGTNTEAFF.

The table lists this clonotype with a few counts. Here the CDR3 DNA reads TGTGCCAGCAGCTTCGGGACAGGGGTCGGTGAGCAGTTCTTC. It yields the protein CASSFGTGVGEQFF. V usage is TRBV7-6 and J usage is TRBJ2-1; 10 nucleotides line up with TRBD1. V lost 3 bases to trimming and J lost 9 bases; unmatched junction nucleotides: 5. CDR1 is SGHVS, CDR2 FNYEAQ, per germline. The CDR3 length is 14 residues.

This clonotype was picked up a small number of times. The rearrangement uses TRBV29-1 and TRBJ2-7, with 11 positions matching TRBD1. Losses at the gene ends were 4 bases for V and 4 bases for J; bases not matched to a gene: 9. Germline CDR1 is SQVTM and CDR2 is ANQGSEA. The CDR3 runs 15 residues. This chain's CDR3 is CSVVSTGTGGYEQYF. The CDR3 nucleotides read TGCAGCGTTGTTAGTACCGGGACAGGGGGTTACGAGCAGTACTTC.

This clonotype has a count of ten or more. This chain connects TRBV19 to TRBJ2-1; 8 bases fit TRBD1. The CDR3 sequence is 15 residues long. Trimming cost V 7 bases and J 9 bases; bases outside gene matches: 14. CDR1 and CDR2 from the germline V gene are LNHDA and SQIVND (reference sequence). The CDR3 sequence: CASIPAGTGISEQFF. The CDR3 bases are TGTGCCAGTATCCCGGCGGGGACAGGAATTAGTGAGCAGTTCTTC.

This clonotype was recorded a few times. This sequence joins TRBV15 and TRBJ1-1; no clear D gene. Germline V CDR1 and CDR2: LNHNV, YYDKDF (reference sequence). V was clipped by 3 bases and J by 3 bases, with 8 bases between them. This CDR3 has 13 amino acids. DNA for the CDR3: TGTGCCACCAGCAGGAGAGTCCACACTGAAGCTTTCTTT. The encoded protein is CATSRRVHTEAFF.

This clonotype showed up many times. The chain links TRBV5-5 to TRBJ2-3; 11 bases match TRBD2. Germline V gene lookup returns CDR1 SGHKS and CDR2 YYEKEE (reference sequence). There are 17 residues in the CDR3. The ends lost 7 bases at V and 5 bases at J; junction bases unmatched: 15. CDR3 DNA sequence: TGTGCCAGCGGCCCAACAGCGACTAGCGGGACAAAAGATACGCAGTATTTT. Translated: CASGPTATSGTKDTQYF.

This clonotype showed up just a few times. J is TRBJ1-6 and V is TRBV5-1; D gene uncertain. Trimming took off 0 bases at V and 8 bases at J, with 12 bases between the two ends. The CDR3 runs to 15 residues. The V gene's germline CDR1 is SGHRS and CDR2 YFSETQ. The CDR3 here is CASSLGYGRDSPLHF. The CDR3 nucleotides read TGCGCCAGCAGCTTGGGTTATGGACGCGATTCACCCCTCCACTTT.

In its sample, this clonotype was seen a few times. The J gene is TRBJ2-7, the V gene TRBV20-1; 10 bases agree with TRBD2. The V gene's germline CDR1 is DFQATT and CDR2 SNEGSKA (reference sequence). There are 16 residues in the CDR3. Unmatched junction bases numbered 5, after V lost 0 bases and J lost 0 bases. CDR3: CSARDLTSGVSYEQYF. DNA for the CDR3: TGCAGTGCTAGAGACCTTACTAGCGGGGTCTCCTACGAGCAGTACTTC.

The chain recombines TRBV9 with TRBJ1-6; tentative D call: TRBD1 (5 bases). The CDR3 is made up of 13 amino acids. Between the trimmed V and J ends, which lost 1 base and 12 bases, there was a span of 11 bases. Germline V gene sequence: CDR1 SGDLS, CDR2 YYNGEE. CDR3 protein: CASSVMTAGPLHF. DNA for the CDR3: TGTGCCAGCAGCGTAATGACAGCCGGACCCCTCCACTTT. The full variable domain, in which reference TRBV9 and TRBJ1-6 provide the parts outside the CDR3, is DSGVTQTPKHLITATGQRVTLRCSPRSGDLSVYWYQQSLDQGLQFLIQYYNGEERAKGNILERFSAQQFPDLHSELNLSSLELGDSALYFCASSVMTAGPLHFGNGTRLTVT.